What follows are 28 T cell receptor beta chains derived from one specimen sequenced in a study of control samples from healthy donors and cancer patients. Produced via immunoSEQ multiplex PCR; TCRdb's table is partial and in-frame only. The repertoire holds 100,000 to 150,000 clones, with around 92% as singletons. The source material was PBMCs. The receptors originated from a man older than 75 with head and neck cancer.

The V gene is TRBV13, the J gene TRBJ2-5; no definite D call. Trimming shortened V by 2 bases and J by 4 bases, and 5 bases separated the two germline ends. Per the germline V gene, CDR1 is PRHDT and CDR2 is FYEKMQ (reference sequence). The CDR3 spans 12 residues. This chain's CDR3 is CASSLLAETQYF. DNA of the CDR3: TGTGCCAGCAGCTTACTTGCAGAGACCCAGTACTTC.

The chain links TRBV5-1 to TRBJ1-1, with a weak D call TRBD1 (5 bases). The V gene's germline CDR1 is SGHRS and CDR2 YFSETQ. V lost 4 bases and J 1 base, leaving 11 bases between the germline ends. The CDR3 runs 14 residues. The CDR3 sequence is CASSHPTGNTEAFF. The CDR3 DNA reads TGCGCCAGCAGCCACCCCACAGGGAACACTGAAGCTTTCTTT.

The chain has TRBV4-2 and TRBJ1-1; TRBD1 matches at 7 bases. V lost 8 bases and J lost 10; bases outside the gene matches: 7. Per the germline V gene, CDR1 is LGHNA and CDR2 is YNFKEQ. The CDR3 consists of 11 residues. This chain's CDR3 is CASSKQGPAFF. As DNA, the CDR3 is TGTGCCAGCTCCAAACAGGGGCCAGCTTTCTTT.

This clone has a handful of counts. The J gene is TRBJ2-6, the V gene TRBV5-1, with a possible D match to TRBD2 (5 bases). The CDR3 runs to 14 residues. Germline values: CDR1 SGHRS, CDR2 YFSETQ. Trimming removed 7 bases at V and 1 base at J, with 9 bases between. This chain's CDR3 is CASYERSGANVLTF. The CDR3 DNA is TGCGCCAGCTATGAGCGGTCTGGGGCCAACGTCCTGACTTTC.

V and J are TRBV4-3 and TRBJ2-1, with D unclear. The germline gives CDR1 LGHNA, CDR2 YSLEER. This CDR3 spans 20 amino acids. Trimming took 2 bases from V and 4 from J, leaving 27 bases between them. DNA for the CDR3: TGCGCCAGCAGCCAAAGGTCATCCTCTATAGGAGACCCTAATTACAATGAGCAGTTCTTC. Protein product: CASSQRSSSIGDPNYNEQFF.

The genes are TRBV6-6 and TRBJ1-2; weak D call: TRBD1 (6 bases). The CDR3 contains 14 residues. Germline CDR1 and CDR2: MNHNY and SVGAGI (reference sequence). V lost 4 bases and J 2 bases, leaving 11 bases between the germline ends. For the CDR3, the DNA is TGTGCCAGCAGTTCCGCAGGGGCCAACTATGGCTACACCTTC. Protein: CASSSAGANYGYTF.

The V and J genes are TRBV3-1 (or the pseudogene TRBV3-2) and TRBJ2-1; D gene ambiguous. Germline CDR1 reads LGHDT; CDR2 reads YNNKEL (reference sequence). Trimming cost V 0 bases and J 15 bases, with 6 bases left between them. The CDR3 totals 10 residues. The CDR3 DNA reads TGTGCCAGCAGCCAAGATACAATGTTCTTC. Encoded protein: CASSQDTMFF.

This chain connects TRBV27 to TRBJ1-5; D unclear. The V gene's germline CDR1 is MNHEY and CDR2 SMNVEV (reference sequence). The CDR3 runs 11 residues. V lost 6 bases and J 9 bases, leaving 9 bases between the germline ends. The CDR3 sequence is CASSFSRPQHF. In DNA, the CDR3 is TGTGCCAGCAGCTTCAGTCGGCCCCAGCATTTT.

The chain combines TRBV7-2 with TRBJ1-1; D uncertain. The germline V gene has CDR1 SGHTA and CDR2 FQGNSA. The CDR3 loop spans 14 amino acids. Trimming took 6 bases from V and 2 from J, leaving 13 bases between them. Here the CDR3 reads CASRQTRVNTEAFF. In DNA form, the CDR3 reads TGTGCCAGCAGGCAGACAAGGGTTAACACTGAAGCTTTCTTT.

This CDR3 is CASSFGRKETQYF. The CDR3 DNA follows: TGTGCCAGCAGCTTCGGCAGAAAAGAGACCCAGTACTTC. The V call is TRBV7-2, the J call TRBJ2-5; D gene ambiguous. Germline loops: CDR1 SGHTA, CDR2 FQGNSA. This CDR3 has 13 residues. V was cut by 3 bases and J by 3 bases, with 8 bases left in between.

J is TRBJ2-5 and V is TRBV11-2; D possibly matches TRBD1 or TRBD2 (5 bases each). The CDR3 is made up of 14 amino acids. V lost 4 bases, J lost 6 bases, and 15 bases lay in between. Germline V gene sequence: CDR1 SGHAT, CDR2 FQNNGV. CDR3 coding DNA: TGTGCCAGCAGCTCCGGGGCCGGGGTTCAGACCCAGTACTTC. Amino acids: CASSSGAGVQTQYF.

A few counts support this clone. The CDR3: CASNRGDAEAFF. The CDR3 coding sequence is TGTGCCAGCAACAGGGGGGACGCTGAAGCTTTCTTT. The V and J genes are TRBV9 and TRBJ1-1; 8 bases are shared with TRBD1. V was clipped by 6 bases and J by 6 bases; unmatched bases: 4. Germline V gene sequence: CDR1 SGDLS, CDR2 YYNGEE. The CDR3 has 12 amino acids.

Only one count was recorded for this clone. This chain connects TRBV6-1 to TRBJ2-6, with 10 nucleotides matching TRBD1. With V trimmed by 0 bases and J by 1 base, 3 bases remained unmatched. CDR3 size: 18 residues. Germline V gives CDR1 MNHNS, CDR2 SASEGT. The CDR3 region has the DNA TGTGCCAGCAGTGAAGCGGACAGGGGGGGATCTGGGGCCAACGTCCTGACTTTC. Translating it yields CASSEADRGGSGANVLTF.

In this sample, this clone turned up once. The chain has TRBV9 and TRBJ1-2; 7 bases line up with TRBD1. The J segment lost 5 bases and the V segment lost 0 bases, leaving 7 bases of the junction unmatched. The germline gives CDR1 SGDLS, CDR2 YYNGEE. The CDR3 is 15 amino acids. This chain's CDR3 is CASSVAQGYRYGYTF. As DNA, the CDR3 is TGTGCCAGCAGCGTAGCACAGGGGTATAGGTATGGCTACACCTTC.

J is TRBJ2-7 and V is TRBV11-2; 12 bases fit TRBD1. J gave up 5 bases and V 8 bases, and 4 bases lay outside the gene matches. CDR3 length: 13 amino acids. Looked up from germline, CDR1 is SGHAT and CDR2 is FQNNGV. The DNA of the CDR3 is TGTGCCAGCGGGACAGGGGGCTTTAACGAGCAGTACTTC. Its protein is CASGTGGFNEQYF.

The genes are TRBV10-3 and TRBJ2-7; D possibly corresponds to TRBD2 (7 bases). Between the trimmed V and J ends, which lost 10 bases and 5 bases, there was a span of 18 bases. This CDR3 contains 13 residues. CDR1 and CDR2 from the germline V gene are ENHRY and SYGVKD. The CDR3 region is CASKGGGSNEQYF. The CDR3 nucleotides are TGTGCCAGCAAGGGGGGGGGCAGCAACGAGCAGTACTTC.

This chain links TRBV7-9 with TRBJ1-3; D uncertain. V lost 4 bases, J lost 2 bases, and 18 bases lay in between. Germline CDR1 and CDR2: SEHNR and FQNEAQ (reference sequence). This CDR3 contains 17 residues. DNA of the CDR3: TGTGCCAGCAGCTCATTGTGGTTCTCGGCTCCTGGAAACACCATATATTTT. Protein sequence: CASSSLWFSAPGNTIYF.

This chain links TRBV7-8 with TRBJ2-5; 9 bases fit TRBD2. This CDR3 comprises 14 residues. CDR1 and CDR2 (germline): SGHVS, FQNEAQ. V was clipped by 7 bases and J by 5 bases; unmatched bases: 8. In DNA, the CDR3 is TGTGCCAGCAAGGCTAGCGGGAATTCGGAGACCCAGTACTTC. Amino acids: CASKASGNSETQYF.

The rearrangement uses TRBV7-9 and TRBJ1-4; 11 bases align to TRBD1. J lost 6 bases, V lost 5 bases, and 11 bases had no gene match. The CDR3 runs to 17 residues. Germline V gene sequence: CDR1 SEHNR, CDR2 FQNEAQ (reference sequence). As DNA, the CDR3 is TGTGCCAGCAGCCGCGGGACAGGGGGATATGTTTATGAAAAACTGTTTTTT. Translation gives CASSRGTGGYVYEKLFF.

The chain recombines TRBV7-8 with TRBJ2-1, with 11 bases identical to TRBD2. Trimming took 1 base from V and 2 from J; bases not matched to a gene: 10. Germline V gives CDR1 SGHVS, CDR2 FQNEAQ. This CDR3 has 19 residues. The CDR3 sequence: CASSLGTSGPPATYNEQFF. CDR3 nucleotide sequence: TGTGCCAGCAGCTTAGGGACTAGCGGGCCACCCGCTACCTACAATGAGCAGTTCTTC.

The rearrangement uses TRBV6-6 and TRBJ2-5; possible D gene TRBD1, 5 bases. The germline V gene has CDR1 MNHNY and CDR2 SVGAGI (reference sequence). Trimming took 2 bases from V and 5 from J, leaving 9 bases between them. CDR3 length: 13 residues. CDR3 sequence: CASSYRGGETQYF. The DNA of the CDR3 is TGTGCCAGCAGTTACAGGGGTGGGGAGACCCAGTACTTC.

This CDR3 reads CASRTGGASYEQYF. The CDR3, as DNA: TGTGCCAGCAGAACAGGGGGCGCGTCCTACGAGCAGTACTTC. The chain has TRBV7-2 and TRBJ2-7; 9 bases map to TRBD1. CDR1 is SGHTA and CDR2 is FQGNSA in the germline V gene. Losses at the gene ends were 6 bases for V and 1 base for J; bases not matched to a gene: 4. This CDR3 spans 14 amino acids.

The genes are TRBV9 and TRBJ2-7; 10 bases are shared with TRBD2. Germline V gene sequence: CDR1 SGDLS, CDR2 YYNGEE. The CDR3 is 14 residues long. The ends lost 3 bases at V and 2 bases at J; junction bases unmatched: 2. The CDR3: CASSALAGAYEQYF. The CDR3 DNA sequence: TGTGCCAGCAGCGCTCTAGCGGGGGCCTACGAGCAGTACTTC.

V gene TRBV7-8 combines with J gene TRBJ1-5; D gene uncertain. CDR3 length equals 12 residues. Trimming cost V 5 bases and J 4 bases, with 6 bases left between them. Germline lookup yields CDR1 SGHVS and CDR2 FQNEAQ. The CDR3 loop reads CASSHFNQPQHF. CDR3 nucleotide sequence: TGTGCCAGCAGCCATTTTAATCAGCCCCAGCATTTT. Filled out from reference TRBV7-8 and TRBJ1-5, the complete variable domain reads GAGVSQSPRYKVAKRGQDVALRCDPISGHVSLFWYQQALGQGPEFLTYFQNEAQLDKSGLPSDRFFAERPEGSVSTLKIQRTQQEDSAVYLCASSHFNQPQHFGDGTRLSIL.

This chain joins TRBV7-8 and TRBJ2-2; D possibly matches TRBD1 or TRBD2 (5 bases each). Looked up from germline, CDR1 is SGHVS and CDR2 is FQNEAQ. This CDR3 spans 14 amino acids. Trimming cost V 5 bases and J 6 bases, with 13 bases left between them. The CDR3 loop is CASSRGAGPGELFF. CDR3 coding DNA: TGTGCCAGCAGCCGAGGGGCAGGGCCCGGGGAGCTGTTTTTT. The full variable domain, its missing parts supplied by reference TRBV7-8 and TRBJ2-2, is GAGVSQSPRYKVAKRGQDVALRCDPISGHVSLFWYQQALGQGPEFLTYFQNEAQLDKSGLPSDRFFAERPEGSVSTLKIQRTQQEDSAVYLCASSRGAGPGELFFGEGSRLTVL.

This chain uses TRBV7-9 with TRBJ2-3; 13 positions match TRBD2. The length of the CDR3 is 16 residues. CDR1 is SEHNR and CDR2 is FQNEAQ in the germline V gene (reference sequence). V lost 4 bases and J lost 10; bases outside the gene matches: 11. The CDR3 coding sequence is TGTGCCAGCAGCTCTACGGGACTAGCGGGGTCCGGAGCGCAGTATTTT. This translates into CASSSTGLAGSGAQYF.

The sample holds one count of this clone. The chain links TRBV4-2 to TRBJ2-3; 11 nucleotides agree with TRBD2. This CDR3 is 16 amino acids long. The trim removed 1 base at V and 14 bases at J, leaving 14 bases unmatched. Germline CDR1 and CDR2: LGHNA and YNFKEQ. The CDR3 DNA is TGTGCCAGCAGCCAAGTTAGCGGGAGGGTTATGAGGATTCCGTATTTT. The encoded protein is CASSQVSGRVMRIPYF.

CDR3 in DNA: TGTGCCAGCTCACCCCCCGGGACTAGCGGATACGAGCAGTACTTC. Translating it yields CASSPPGTSGYEQYF. V and J are TRBV18 and TRBJ2-7; 11 positions agree with TRBD2. This CDR3 is 15 amino acids long. Germline CDR1 reads KGHSH; CDR2 reads LQKENI. J was trimmed by 4 bases and V by 3 bases; bases with no gene match: 5.